Listed here is a single TCR beta chain. Its specificity is unknown. These data originate in a study of CD8 T cells in ankylosing spondylitis. Study-level results: Roughly eight highly homologous variants formed a TCR beta motif that appeared characteristic of ankylosing spondylitis blood. Relatively rare in peripheral blood, disease-linked clones were also CD8+.

MiXCR was run by TCRdb on the 5' RACE reads, yielding one entry per CDR3 protein. The table includes around 440,000 distinct CDR3 sequences, under 20% detected once. Material: blood, either unsorted or a sorted T cell fraction (not recorded which). The TCR sequence derives from a male donor with ankylosing spondylitis.

For the CDR3, the DNA is TGTGCCAGCAGTCGGACCTTCAAGGACGAGCAGTACTTC. It is translated as CASSRTFKDEQYF. The gene calls are TRBV28 and TRBJ2-7; D is ambiguous. There are 13 residues in the CDR3. Germline CDR1 and CDR2: MDHEN and SYDVKM. V was clipped by 5 bases and J by 5 bases, with 13 bases between them.